Detailed here is one T cell receptor beta chain. This sample stems from a study of cytomegalovirus exposure and HLA in healthy donors. This CDR3 region has 12 residues. Looked up from germline, CDR1 is LNHNV and CDR2 is YYDKDF (reference sequence). Trimming removed 5 bases from V and 4 bases from J, with 9 bases in between. The PCR employed 60 Vbeta primers together with 13 Jbeta primers. Sequencing used immunoSEQ multiplex PCR; TCRdb keeps in-frame clones, though not all of them. Here the sample spans 150,000 to 200,000 clones, around 80% being singletons. The sequenced sample was PBMCs. The clonotype originates from a human donor in good health. The J gene is TRBJ2-7, the V gene TRBV15; maybe TRBD1 (5 bases). CDR3 residues: CATSGRQYEQYF. DNA of the CDR3: TGTGCCACCAGCGGAAGACAGTACGAGCAGTACTTC.